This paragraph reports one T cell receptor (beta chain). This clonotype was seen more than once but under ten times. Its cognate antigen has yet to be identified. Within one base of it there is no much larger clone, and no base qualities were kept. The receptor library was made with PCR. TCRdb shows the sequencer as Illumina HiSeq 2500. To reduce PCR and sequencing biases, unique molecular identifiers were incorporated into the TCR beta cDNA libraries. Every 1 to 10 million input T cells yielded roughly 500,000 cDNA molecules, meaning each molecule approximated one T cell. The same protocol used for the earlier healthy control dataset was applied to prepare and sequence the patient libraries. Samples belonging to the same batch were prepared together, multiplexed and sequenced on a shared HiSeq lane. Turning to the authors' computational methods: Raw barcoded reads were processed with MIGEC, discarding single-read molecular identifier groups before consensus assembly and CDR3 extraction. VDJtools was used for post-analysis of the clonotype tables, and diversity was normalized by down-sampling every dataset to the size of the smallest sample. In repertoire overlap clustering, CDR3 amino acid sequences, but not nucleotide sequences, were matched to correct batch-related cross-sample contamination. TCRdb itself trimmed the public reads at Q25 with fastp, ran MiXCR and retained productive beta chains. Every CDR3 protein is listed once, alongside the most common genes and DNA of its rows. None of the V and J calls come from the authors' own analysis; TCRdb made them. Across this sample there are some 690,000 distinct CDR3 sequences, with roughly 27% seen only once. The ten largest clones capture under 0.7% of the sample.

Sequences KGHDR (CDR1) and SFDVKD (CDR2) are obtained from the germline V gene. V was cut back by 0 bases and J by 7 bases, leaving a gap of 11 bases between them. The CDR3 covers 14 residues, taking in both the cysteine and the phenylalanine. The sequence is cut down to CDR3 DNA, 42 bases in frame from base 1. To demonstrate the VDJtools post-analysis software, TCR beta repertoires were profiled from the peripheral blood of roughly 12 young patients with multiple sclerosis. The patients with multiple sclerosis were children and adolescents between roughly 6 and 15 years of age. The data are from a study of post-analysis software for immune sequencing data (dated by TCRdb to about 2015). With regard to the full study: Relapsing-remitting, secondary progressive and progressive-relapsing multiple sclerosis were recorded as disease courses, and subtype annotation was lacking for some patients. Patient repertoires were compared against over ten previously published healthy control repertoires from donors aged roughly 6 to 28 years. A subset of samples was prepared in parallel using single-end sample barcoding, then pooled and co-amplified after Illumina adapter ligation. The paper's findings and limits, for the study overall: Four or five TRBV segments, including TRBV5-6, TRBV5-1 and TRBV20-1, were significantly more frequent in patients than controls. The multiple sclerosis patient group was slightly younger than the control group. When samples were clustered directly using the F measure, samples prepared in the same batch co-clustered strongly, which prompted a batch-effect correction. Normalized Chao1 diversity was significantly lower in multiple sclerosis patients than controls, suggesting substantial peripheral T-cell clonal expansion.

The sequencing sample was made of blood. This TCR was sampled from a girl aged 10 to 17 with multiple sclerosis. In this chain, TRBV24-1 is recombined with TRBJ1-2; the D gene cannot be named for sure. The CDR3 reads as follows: CATSDLPGFGGYTF. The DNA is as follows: TGTGCCACCAGTGATTTGCCTGGGTTCGGTGGCTACACCTTC.